This T cell receptor (beta chain) was documented in a study of blood T cell repertoires in COVID-19. Original methodology: Amplification with reference gene primers provided the estimates of nucleated cell counts. The data were produced by immunoSEQ multiplex PCR, yet TCRdb's version contains in-frame clones alone and is incomplete. Clone size and the V and J calls come from that table; the DNA yielded D and trimming. The table records 30,000 to 35,000 clones, less than 85% of them present only once. The CDR3 runs 17 residues. With V trimmed by 1 base and J by 6 bases, 12 bases remained unmatched. CDR1 is LGHNA and CDR2 is YNFKEQ in the germline V gene.

This TCR was recovered from a human donor with acute or convalescent COVID-19. The donor label of this sample is uncertain. Sequenced material: peripheral blood. This sequence joins TRBV4-2 and TRBJ2-3; 8 bases fit TRBD2. Written as DNA, the CDR3 is TGTGCCAGCAGCCAAGGGGGGTTAGCGGGGATTCGGGATACGCAGTATTTT. It codes for CASSQGGLAGIRDTQYF.